This is a list of T cell receptor beta chains from one sample in a study of regulatory T cells in long-lasting Graves disease. One entry per CDR3 protein results from TCRdb running MiXCR on the multiplex PCR reads. This sample has 400,000 to 500,000 distinct CDR3 sequences; approximately 22% occur once, and the top ten carry over 11%. This sample comprised peripheral blood mononuclear cells (PBMCs), obtained when the disease was refractory, from a patient treated with antithyroid drugs. The receptors originated from a female donor with Graves disease. CDR3s include the opening cysteine and the closing phenylalanine or tryptophan. The D gene is left open where the match is weak. Only part of the rows carry a size: once, few, many, or a class if the clone is expanded.

j_gene: TRBJ1-5; abundance: NA; v_gene: TRBV27; d_gene: NA; CDR3aa: CASSSGTYQPQHF; CDR3nt: TGTGCCAGCAGTTCCGGGACCTATCAGCCCCAGCATTTT
j_gene: TRBJ2-7; abundance: NA; v_gene: TRBV6-1; d_gene: NA; CDR3aa: CASSPMGESTYEQYF; CDR3nt: TGTGCCAGCAGCCCGATGGGGGAGTCCACCTACGAGCAGTACTTC
j_gene: TRBJ1-5; abundance: NA; v_gene: TRBV20-1; d_gene: NA; CDR3aa: CSATDNQPQHF; CDR3nt: TGCAGTGCCACGGACAATCAGCCCCAGCATTTT
j_gene: TRBJ2-5; abundance: many; v_gene: TRBV11-2; d_gene: TRBD2; CDR3aa: CASSNGRYQETQYF; CDR3nt: TGTGCCAGCAGCAACGGGAGGTACCAAGAGACCCAGTACTTC
j_gene: TRBJ2-3; abundance: NA; v_gene: TRBV11-3; d_gene: NA; CDR3aa: CASSFSTTDTQYF; CDR3nt: TGTGCCAGCAGCTTTTCGACCACAGATACGCAGTATTTT
j_gene: TRBJ2-7; abundance: many; v_gene: TRBV28; d_gene: NA; CDR3aa: CASSLLGRDNEQYF; CDR3nt: TGTGCCAGCAGTCTTCTTGGCAGGGACAACGAGCAGTACTTC
j_gene: TRBJ2-7; abundance: few; v_gene: TRBV27; d_gene: NA; CDR3aa: CASSSGLYYEQYF; CDR3nt: TGTGCCAGCAGTTCGGGACTTTACTACGAGCAGTACTTC
j_gene: TRBJ2-5; abundance: many; v_gene: TRBV20-1; d_gene: TRBD1; CDR3aa: CSAKGTGGQETQYF; CDR3nt: TGCAGTGCTAAGGGGACAGGCGGGCAAGAGACCCAGTACTTC
j_gene: TRBJ2-3; abundance: NA; v_gene: TRBV28; d_gene: TRBD2; CDR3aa: CASSRYSGSIEDTQYF; CDR3nt: TGTGCCAGCAGTAGATATAGCGGGAGTATAGAAGATACGCAGTATTTT
j_gene: TRBJ2-2; abundance: many; v_gene: TRBV28; d_gene: NA; CDR3aa: CASSPLLGSTTGELFF; CDR3nt: TGTGCCAGCAGTCCTTTGCTCGGGAGTACCACCGGGGAGCTGTTTTTT
j_gene: TRBJ2-7; abundance: NA; v_gene: TRBV6-5; d_gene: NA; CDR3aa: CASSYSIGIPYEQYF; CDR3nt: TGTGCCAGCAGTTACTCGATAGGGATTCCCTACGAGCAGTACTTC
j_gene: TRBJ2-7; abundance: many; v_gene: TRBV10-3; d_gene: NA; CDR3aa: CAISADYEQYF; CDR3nt: TGTGCCATCAGTGCGGACTACGAGCAGTACTTC
j_gene: TRBJ2-7; abundance: few; v_gene: TRBV20-1; d_gene: TRBD2; CDR3aa: CSASRTLAGGPYEQYF; CDR3nt: TGCAGTGCTAGCCGGACACTAGCGGGAGGCCCCTACGAGCAGTACTTC
j_gene: TRBJ2-7; abundance: many; v_gene: TRBV6-2/TRBV6-3; d_gene: TRBD1; CDR3aa: CASSYSGTGTYEQYF; CDR3nt: TGTGCCAGCAGTTACTCGGGGACAGGGACCTACGAGCAGTACTTC
j_gene: TRBJ2-7; abundance: few; v_gene: TRBV7-8; d_gene: NA; CDR3aa: CASSLPGRRVYEQYF; CDR3nt: TGTGCCAGCAGCTTACCCGGTCGCAGGGTCTACGAGCAGTACTTC
j_gene: TRBJ2-2; abundance: few; v_gene: TRBV5-5; d_gene: NA; CDR3aa: CASSQTNTGELFF; CDR3nt: TGTGCCAGCAGCCAAACGAACACCGGGGAGCTGTTTTTT
j_gene: TRBJ1-1; abundance: many; v_gene: TRBV20-1; d_gene: TRBD1; CDR3aa: CSARDLGQVEAFF; CDR3nt: TGCAGTGCTAGAGATCTTGGACAGGTTGAAGCTTTCTTT
j_gene: TRBJ1-4; abundance: few; v_gene: TRBV20-1; d_gene: NA; CDR3aa: CSARGASTNEKLFF; CDR3nt: TGCAGTGCTAGAGGGGCCTCAACTAATGAAAAACTGTTTTTT
j_gene: TRBJ2-7; abundance: NA; v_gene: TRBV19; d_gene: NA; CDR3aa: CASSRQSREYEQYF; CDR3nt: TGTGCCAGTAGTCGCCAAAGCAGGGAGTACGAGCAGTACTTC
j_gene: TRBJ1-4; abundance: many; v_gene: TRBV28; d_gene: NA; CDR3aa: CASSLYWGQRAEKLFF; CDR3nt: TGTGCCAGCAGTTTATATTGGGGTCAGCGCGCTGAAAAACTGTTTTTT
j_gene: TRBJ2-2; abundance: NA; v_gene: TRBV20-1; d_gene: NA; CDR3aa: CSARADGELFF; CDR3nt: TGCAGTGCTAGAGCGGACGGGGAGCTGTTTTTT
j_gene: TRBJ1-5; abundance: many; v_gene: TRBV2; d_gene: NA; CDR3aa: CASRNRVRNQPQHF; CDR3nt: TGTGCCAGCAGGAACAGGGTGCGGAATCAGCCCCAGCATTTT
j_gene: TRBJ1-2; abundance: many; v_gene: TRBV5-1; d_gene: TRBD1; CDR3aa: CASSGFGTGNGYTF; CDR3nt: TGCGCCAGCAGCGGCTTCGGGACAGGGAATGGCTACACCTTC
j_gene: TRBJ2-2; abundance: NA; v_gene: TRBV6-1; d_gene: NA; CDR3aa: CATSRGWVGELFF; CDR3nt: TGTGCCACCTCCCGGGGTTGGGTCGGGGAGCTGTTTTTT
j_gene: TRBJ2-5; abundance: NA; v_gene: TRBV4-1; d_gene: NA; CDR3aa: CASSQPTSETQYF; CDR3nt: TGCGCCAGCAGCCAACCCACCTCAGAGACCCAGTACTTC
j_gene: TRBJ2-7; abundance: NA; v_gene: TRBV27; d_gene: NA; CDR3aa: CASSFFGPGYEQYF; CDR3nt: TGTGCCAGCAGTTTTTTTGGTCCGGGCTACGAGCAGTACTTC
j_gene: TRBJ1-6; abundance: few; v_gene: TRBV2; d_gene: NA; CDR3aa: CASSEALGSTYNSPLHF; CDR3nt: TGTGCCAGCAGTGAAGCTCTGGGCTCGACCTATAATTCACCCCTCCACTTT
j_gene: TRBJ2-2; abundance: NA; v_gene: TRBV20-1; d_gene: TRBD1; CDR3aa: CSATTGASTGELFF; CDR3nt: TGCAGTGCAACGACAGGGGCCTCCACCGGGGAGCTGTTTTTT
j_gene: TRBJ2-2; abundance: NA; v_gene: TRBV3-1; d_gene: TRBD2; CDR3aa: CASSQVLAGANTGELFF; CDR3nt: TGTGCCAGCAGCCAAGTATTAGCGGGGGCGAACACCGGGGAGCTGTTTTTT
j_gene: TRBJ1-2; abundance: many; v_gene: TRBV5-1; d_gene: NA; CDR3aa: CASSLGAQGSGYTF; CDR3nt: TGCGCCAGCAGCTTGGGGGCGCAGGGGAGCGGCTACACCTTC
j_gene: TRBJ2-2; abundance: few; v_gene: TRBV28; d_gene: TRBD1; CDR3aa: CASTYLQGGTGELFF; CDR3nt: TGTGCCAGCACATACCTACAGGGGGGAACCGGGGAGCTGTTTTTT
j_gene: TRBJ2-7; abundance: many; v_gene: TRBV12-3/TRBV12-4; d_gene: TRBD2; CDR3aa: CASSLGLAETYEQYF; CDR3nt: TGTGCCAGCAGTTTAGGGCTAGCGGAGACCTACGAGCAGTACTTC
j_gene: TRBJ2-5; abundance: few; v_gene: TRBV6-1; d_gene: TRBD2; CDR3aa: CASSKMTSGSETQYF; CDR3nt: TGTGCCAGCAGCAAGATGACTAGCGGGAGCGAGACCCAGTACTTC
j_gene: TRBJ2-3; abundance: NA; v_gene: TRBV20-1; d_gene: TRBD2; CDR3aa: CSARAIRLATDTQYF; CDR3nt: TGCAGTGCTAGAGCAATTCGACTAGCCACAGATACGCAGTATTTT
j_gene: TRBJ2-4; abundance: NA; v_gene: TRBV7-9; d_gene: TRBD1; CDR3aa: CASSYGGQGNIQYF; CDR3nt: TGTGCCAGCAGCTACGGTGGACAGGGGAACATTCAGTACTTC
j_gene: TRBJ1-1; abundance: many; v_gene: TRBV19; d_gene: NA; CDR3aa: CASSTLPGGDTEAFF; CDR3nt: TGTGCCAGTAGTACCCTCCCCGGAGGGGACACTGAAGCTTTCTTT
j_gene: TRBJ2-2; abundance: NA; v_gene: TRBV20-1; d_gene: NA; CDR3aa: CSARWGAIRTGELFF; CDR3nt: TGCAGTGCTAGATGGGGGGCGATTAGGACCGGGGAGCTGTTTTTT
j_gene: TRBJ2-6; abundance: few; v_gene: TRBV19; d_gene: NA; CDR3aa: CASSIRDTHGWGANVLTF; CDR3nt: TGTGCCAGTAGTATCCGGGACACTCACGGATGGGGGGCCAACGTCCTGACTTTC
j_gene: TRBJ1-2; abundance: NA; v_gene: TRBV14; d_gene: NA; CDR3aa: CASSQESDYGYTF; CDR3nt: TGTGCCAGCAGCCAAGAGTCTGATTATGGCTACACCTTC
j_gene: TRBJ2-7; abundance: many; v_gene: TRBV20-1; d_gene: NA; CDR3aa: CSASPMRESYEQYF; CDR3nt: TGCAGTGCTAGCCCTATGAGGGAGTCCTACGAGCAGTACTTC
j_gene: TRBJ2-5; abundance: few; v_gene: TRBV5-1; d_gene: TRBD2; CDR3aa: CASTQGLAEETQYF; CDR3nt: TGCGCCAGCACCCAGGGACTAGCGGAAGAGACCCAGTACTTC
j_gene: TRBJ2-1; abundance: NA; v_gene: TRBV28; d_gene: TRBD2; CDR3aa: CASTSGIVEQFF; CDR3nt: TGTGCCAGCACCAGCGGGATAGTGGAGCAGTTCTTC
j_gene: TRBJ2-2; abundance: many; v_gene: TRBV28; d_gene: NA; CDR3aa: CASSLLTGSTGSGGTGELFF; CDR3nt: TGTGCCAGCAGTTTATTGACAGGAAGTACTGGAAGTGGGGGCACCGGGGAGCTGTTTTTT
j_gene: TRBJ2-7; abundance: few; v_gene: TRBV4-1; d_gene: TRBD1; CDR3aa: CASSQGQGGYYEQYF; CDR3nt: TGCGCCAGCAGCCAAGGACAGGGGGGGTACTACGAGCAGTACTTC
j_gene: TRBJ1-5; abundance: few; v_gene: TRBV29-1; d_gene: NA; CDR3aa: CSVGEGEGQPQHF; CDR3nt: TGCAGCGTTGGAGAGGGGGAGGGTCAGCCCCAGCATTTT
j_gene: TRBJ1-1; abundance: many; v_gene: TRBV6-1; d_gene: TRBD1; CDR3aa: CASNRDRTNTEAFF; CDR3nt: TGTGCCAGCAACAGGGACAGGACGAACACTGAAGCTTTCTTT
j_gene: TRBJ2-7; abundance: NA; v_gene: TRBV12-3/TRBV12-4; d_gene: NA; CDR3aa: CASSGGSYYEQYF; CDR3nt: TGTGCCAGCAGTGGCGGATCTTACTACGAGCAGTACTTC
j_gene: TRBJ1-4; abundance: many; v_gene: TRBV2; d_gene: TRBD1; CDR3aa: CASNDREVEKLFF; CDR3nt: TGTGCCAGCAACGACAGGGAAGTTGAAAAACTGTTTTTT
j_gene: TRBJ2-7; abundance: many; v_gene: TRBV2; d_gene: TRBD1; CDR3aa: CASKSGTGEFHEQYF; CDR3nt: TGTGCCAGCAAATCCGGGACAGGGGAGTTCCACGAGCAGTACTTC
j_gene: TRBJ1-3; abundance: many; v_gene: TRBV2; d_gene: NA; CDR3aa: CASSTAGNTIYF; CDR3nt: TGTGCCAGCAGTACTGCTGGAAACACCATATATTTT